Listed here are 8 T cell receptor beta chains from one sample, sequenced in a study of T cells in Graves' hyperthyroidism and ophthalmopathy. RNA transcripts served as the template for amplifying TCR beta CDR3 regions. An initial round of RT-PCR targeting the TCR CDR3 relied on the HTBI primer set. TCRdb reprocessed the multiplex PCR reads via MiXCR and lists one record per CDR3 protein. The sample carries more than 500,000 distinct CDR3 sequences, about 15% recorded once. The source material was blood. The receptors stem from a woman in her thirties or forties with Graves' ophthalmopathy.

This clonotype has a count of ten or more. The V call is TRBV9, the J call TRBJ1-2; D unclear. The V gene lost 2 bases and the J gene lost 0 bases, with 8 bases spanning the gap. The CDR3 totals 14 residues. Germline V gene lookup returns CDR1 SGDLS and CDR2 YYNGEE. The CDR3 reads CASSVDKTNYGYTF. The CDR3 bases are TGTGCCAGCAGCGTCGACAAAACTAACTATGGCTACACCTTC.

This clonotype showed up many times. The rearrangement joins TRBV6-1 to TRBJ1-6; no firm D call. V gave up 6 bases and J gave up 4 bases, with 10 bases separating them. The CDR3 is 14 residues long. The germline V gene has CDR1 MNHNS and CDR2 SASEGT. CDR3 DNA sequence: TGTGCCAGCAGCTCCGATCAATATAATTCACCCCTCCACTTT. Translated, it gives CASSSDQYNSPLHF.

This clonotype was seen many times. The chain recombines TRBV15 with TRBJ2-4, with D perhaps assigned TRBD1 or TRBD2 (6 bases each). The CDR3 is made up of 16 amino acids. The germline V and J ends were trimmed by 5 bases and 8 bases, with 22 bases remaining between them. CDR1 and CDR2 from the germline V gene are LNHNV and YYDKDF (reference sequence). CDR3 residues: CATSEEGRPGEDIQYF. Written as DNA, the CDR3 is TGTGCCACCAGCGAGGAGGGAAGACCAGGGGAAGACATTCAGTACTTC.

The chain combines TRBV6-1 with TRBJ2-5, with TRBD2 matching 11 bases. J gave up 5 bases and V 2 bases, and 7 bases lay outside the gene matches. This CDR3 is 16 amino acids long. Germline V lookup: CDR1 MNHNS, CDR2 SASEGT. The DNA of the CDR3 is TGTGCCAGCAGTGAACATAGCGGGAGGGGGCCTGAGACCCAGTACTTC. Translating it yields CASSEHSGRGPETQYF.

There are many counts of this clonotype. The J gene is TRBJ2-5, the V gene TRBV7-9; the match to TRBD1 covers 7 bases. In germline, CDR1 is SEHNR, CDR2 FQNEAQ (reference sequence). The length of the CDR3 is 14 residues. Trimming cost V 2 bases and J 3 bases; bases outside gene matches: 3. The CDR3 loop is CASSLSGTEETQYF. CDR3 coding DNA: TGTGCCAGCAGCTTATCCGGGACAGAAGAGACCCAGTACTTC.

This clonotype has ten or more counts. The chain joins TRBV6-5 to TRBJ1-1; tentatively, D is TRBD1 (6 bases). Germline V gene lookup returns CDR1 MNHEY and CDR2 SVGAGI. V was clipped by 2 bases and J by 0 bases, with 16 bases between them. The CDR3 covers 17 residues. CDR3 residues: CASSYGGVGGMNTEAFF. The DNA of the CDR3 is TGTGCCAGCAGTTACGGGGGCGTAGGGGGTATGAACACTGAAGCTTTCTTT.

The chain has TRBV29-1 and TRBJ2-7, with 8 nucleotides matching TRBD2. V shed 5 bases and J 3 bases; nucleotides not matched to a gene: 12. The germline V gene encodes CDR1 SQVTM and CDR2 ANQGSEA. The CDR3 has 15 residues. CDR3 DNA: TGCAGCGTTCGGGGGGGGGGGCTAGAGAGCTACGAGCAGTACTTC. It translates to CSVRGGGLESYEQYF.

DNA for the CDR3: TGCGCCAGCAGCCAAGAACCCACAGGGGGGTATGGCTACACCTTC. Its translation: CASSQEPTGGYGYTF. V usage is TRBV4-3 and J usage is TRBJ1-2, with TRBD1 matching over 8 bases. The ends lost 0 bases at V and 5 bases at J; junction bases unmatched: 5. The CDR3 spans 15 residues. Germline assignment: CDR1 LGHNA and CDR2 YSLEER.